The 10 T cell receptor beta chains below come from one sample, sequenced in a study of T cell responses to AZD1222 COVID-19 vaccine. Data came from immunoSEQ multiplex PCR; TCRdb stores just in-frame clones and leaves some out. The table records about 130,000 clones, approximately 88% of them present only once. This sample comprised peripheral blood, obtained on day 0 of AZD1222 vaccination. These receptor sequences come from an adult in good health.

In nucleotides, the CDR3 is TGTGCCAGCAGCGGGCCCGGGACCCCCGTCCTCAATGAGCAGTTCTTC. As protein: CASSGPGTPVLNEQFF. The chain uses TRBV11-2 and TRBJ2-1; D may be TRBD1 or TRBD2 (5 bases each). Germline loops: CDR1 SGHAT, CDR2 FQNNGV. The CDR3 contains 16 residues. Trimming cost V 5 bases and J 6 bases, with 20 bases left between them.

The rearrangement links TRBV25-1 to TRBJ2-7; D is unresolved. CDR1 is MGHDK, CDR2 SYGVNS, per germline. CDR3 length: 11 residues. Trimming pared 1 base from V and 4 bases from J, leaving 2 bases between. As DNA, the CDR3 is TGTGCCAGCAGTGAATTTTACGAGCAGTACTTC. This translates into CASSEFYEQYF.

This clone has more than one count but fewer than ten. This sequence joins TRBV7-2 and TRBJ2-3; 9 positions match TRBD2. CDR1 SGHTA and CDR2 FQGNSA come from the germline V gene. With 1 base clipped from V and 3 bases from J, the junction kept 5 bases outside the gene matches. The CDR3 contains 16 residues. The chain's CDR3 is CASSLGLAGITDTQYF. In nucleotides, the CDR3 is TGTGCCAGCAGCTTAGGCCTAGCGGGAATTACAGATACGCAGTATTTT.

The genes are TRBV30 and TRBJ2-3; D possibly corresponds to TRBD2 (6 bases). From germline, CDR1 is GTSNPN and CDR2 SVGIG (reference sequence). This CDR3 region has 17 residues. V was pared by 5 bases and J by 0 bases, with 21 bases between. CDR3 sequence: CAWGSGDPFVSTDTQYF. The CDR3, as DNA: TGTGCCTGGGGCTCGGGAGACCCGTTCGTTAGCACAGATACGCAGTATTTT. The variable domain in full, completed from reference TRBV30 and TRBJ2-3, reads SQTIHQWPATLVQPVGSPLSLECTVEGTSNPNLYWYRQAAGRGLQLLFYSVGIGQISSEVPQNLSASRPQDRQFILSSKKLLLSDSGFYLCAWGSGDPFVSTDTQYFGPGTRLTVL.

The chain has TRBV28 and TRBJ2-7; D not certain. The germline gives CDR1 MDHEN, CDR2 SYDVKM. The CDR3 is 15 amino acids. With 5 bases removed from V and 0 bases from J, the gap between germline ends came to 14 bases. CDR3 DNA sequence: TGTGCCAGCAGTACAACAGCCCTCGCCTCCTACGAGCAGTACTTC. Protein product: CASSTTALASYEQYF.

This clone has only one observation. V is TRBV27 and J is TRBJ1-2; a possible D gene is TRBD1 (5 bases). Germline V gene lookup returns CDR1 MNHEY and CDR2 SMNVEV (reference sequence). The CDR3 loop spans 13 amino acids. V shed 6 bases and J shed 4 bases, with 12 bases lying between them. The CDR3 DNA sequence: TGTGCCAGCAGGACAGCCTTCGGCTATGGCTACACCTTC. This codes for CASRTAFGYGYTF.

This clone was counted once. This chain joins TRBV2 and TRBJ2-7; D remains unclear. V lost 5 bases, J lost 5 bases, and 10 bases lay in between. Germline lookup yields CDR1 SNHLY and CDR2 FYNNEI. There are 12 residues in the CDR3. CDR3 coding DNA: TGTGCCAGCAGTATGGGATTCCACGAGCAGTACTTC. Translating it yields CASSMGFHEQYF.

The chain carries TRBV4-1 and TRBJ2-7; 14 bases fit TRBD2. The CDR3 is 14 residues long. V lost 5 bases to trimming and J lost 7 bases; unmatched junction nucleotides: 4. Germline V gene lookup returns CDR1 MGHRA and CDR2 YSYEKL. The CDR3 is CASSARLAGGEQYF. The CDR3 DNA reads as TGCGCCAGCAGCGCCCGACTAGCGGGAGGGGAGCAGTACTTC.

CDR3 nucleotides: TGTGCCAGCAGCCCTACGAGTACTAGGGGGCACGCTTTCTTT. It is translated as CASSPTSTRGHAFF. The chain joins TRBV7-9 to TRBJ1-1; 7 bases line up with TRBD1. Looked up from germline, CDR1 is SEHNR and CDR2 is FQNEAQ (reference sequence). J was trimmed by 11 bases and V by 5 bases; bases with no gene match: 14. The CDR3 is 14 residues long.

The chain recombines TRBV14 with TRBJ2-7; 8 nucleotides agree with TRBD1. CDR3 length: 14 residues. The trim removed 4 bases at V and 4 bases at J, leaving 6 bases unmatched. Germline CDR1 reads SGHDN; CDR2 reads FVKESK. The CDR3 sequence is CASSRNTGGYEQYF. As DNA, the CDR3 is TGTGCCAGCAGCCGTAACACAGGGGGTTACGAGCAGTACTTC.